A selection of T cell receptor beta chains follows, all from one sample in a study of T cell responses to AZD1222 COVID-19 vaccine. The table came from immunoSEQ multiplex PCR; TCRdb's copy has only in-frame clones and leaves some out. The sample lists roughly 120,000 clones, 65% to 90% seen once, with 6% to 8% in the top ten. The material was peripheral blood, obtained on day 0 of AZD1222 vaccination. The receptors here all came from an adult in good health. Each CDR3 is given with its conserved first and last residue. The D gene is left open where the match is weak. Only part of the rows carry a size: once, few, many, or a class if the clone is expanded.

d_call,j_call,v_call,clone_size,cdr3_length,cdr3_nt,cdr3_aa
TRBD1,TRBJ1-4,TRBV5-1,few,15,TGCGCCAGCAGTGCAGGGGGCTCAACTAATGAAAAACTGTTTTTT,CASSAGGSTNEKLFF
TRBD1,TRBJ1-5,TRBV5-1,.,15,TGCGCCAGCAGCCCGGACAGGGGAAGCAATCAGCCCCAGCATTTT,CASSPDRGSNQPQHF
.,TRBJ2-6,TRBV30,.,14,TGTGCCTGCCCCCGGGCTTCAGGGGCCAACGTCCTGACTTTC,CACPRASGANVLTF
.,TRBJ2-1,TRBV9,.,12,TGTGCCAGCAGCACAGGGTTTAATGAGCAGTTCTTC,CASSTGFNEQFF
TRBD1,TRBJ1-1,TRBV28,.,15,TGTGCCAGCAGTTCCGGGACAGGGAGGCAGACTGAAGCTTTCTTT,CASSSGTGRQTEAFF
.,TRBJ1-2,TRBV3-1/TRBV3-2,.,15,TGTGCCAGCAGCCAAGATCTGACGGGGGCCTATGGCTACACCTTC,CASSQDLTGAYGYTF
.,TRBJ1-1,TRBV7-9,.,14,TGTGCCAGCAGCTTTGGGGGGGAGAACACTGAAGCTTTCTTT,CASSFGGENTEAFF
.,TRBJ1-1,TRBV28,.,14,.,CASSLGTGNTEAFF
.,TRBJ2-7,TRBV30,.,14,TGTGCCTCCCAGGGACGTCCTGGATTTTACGAGCAGTACTTC,CASQGRPGFYEQYF
.,TRBJ2-3,TRBV2,.,15,TGTGCCAGCAGTGAAAGGAAGGCCTTGGCAGATACGCAGTATTTT,CASSERKALADTQYF
.,TRBJ1-2,TRBV4-3,.,14,TGCGCCAGCAGCCCTGAGACAGCTAACTATGGCTACACCTTC,CASSPETANYGYTF
TRBD2,TRBJ2-7,TRBV9,.,13,TGTGCCAGCAGCGTAGGGGAGGGTAACGAGCAGTACTTC,CASSVGEGNEQYF
.,TRBJ2-7,TRBV27,.,14,TGTGCCAGCAGTTTATCCGACTGGTCCTACGAGCAGTACTTC,CASSLSDWSYEQYF
.,TRBJ2-5,TRBV6-5,.,14,TGTGCCAGCAGTCGAAGGCAGAGACAAGAGACCCAGTACTTC,CASSRRQRQETQYF
TRBD2,TRBJ2-7,TRBV3-1/TRBV3-2,.,15,TGTGCCAGCAGCCAAGCGGGAGGGCCCTCCTACGAGCAGTACTTC,CASSQAGGPSYEQYF
.,TRBJ2-3,TRBV2,.,13,TGTGCCAGCAGTGATACTAGAACAGATACGCAGTATTTT,CASSDTRTDTQYF
.,TRBJ1-6,TRBV28,.,16,TGTGCCAGCAGCGGAGAGGGGCGTGGATACAATTCACCCCTCCACTTT,CASSGEGRGYNSPLHF
.,TRBJ1-4,TRBV30,.,15,TGTGCCTGGAGTCCCTCGGACAGTCTAAATGAAAAACTGTTTTTT,CAWSPSDSLNEKLFF
TRBD1,TRBJ1-1,TRBV28,.,15,TGTGCCAGCAGCCTAACGGGACAGGGGTTTATTGAAGCTTTCTTT,CASSLTGQGFIEAFF
TRBD2,TRBJ2-3,TRBV7-2,.,16,TGTGCCAGCAGCTCGCGACTAGCGGGGGGGGCCGATACGCAGTATTTT,CASSSRLAGGADTQYF
.,TRBJ1-5,TRBV6-1,.,13,TGTGCCAGCAGTGAAGGGGGCTTTCAGCCCCAGCATTTT,CASSEGGFQPQHF
TRBD2,TRBJ2-1,TRBV6-2/TRBV6-3,.,20,TGTGCCAGCAGTTACTCAGGGTGGACTAGCGGAAAAACCGACTACAATGAGCAGTTCTTC,CASSYSGWTSGKTDYNEQFF
.,TRBJ2-2,TRBV5-5,.,16,TGTGCCAGCAGCTTGGCTCAGACCTCGAACACCGGGGAGCTGTTTTTT,CASSLAQTSNTGELFF
.,TRBJ2-7,TRBV6-5,.,14,TGTGCCAGCAGTCTTACTCGGCGCTCCTACGAGCAGTACTTC,CASSLTRRSYEQYF
TRBD1,TRBJ1-2,TRBV28,.,17,TGTGCCAGCAGCCTCCCGGGACAGGGGGCCTCTAACTATGGCTACACCTTC,CASSLPGQGASNYGYTF
.,TRBJ1-6,TRBV19,.,14,TGTGCCAGTAGTAGCCGGCGGGCTAATTCACCCCTCCACTTT,CASSSRRANSPLHF
TRBD1,TRBJ2-1,TRBV27,.,14,TGTGCCAGCAGTTCCGGGACAGGGTGGGGTGAGCAGTTCTTC,CASSSGTGWGEQFF
TRBD1,TRBJ2-7,TRBV6-5,.,13,TGTGCCAGCAGTCAGGGGACAGCTCCGAAGCAGTACTTC,CASSQGTAPKQYF
.,TRBJ1-2,TRBV4-3,once,15,TGCGCCAGCAGCCAAGCGGCGGGGGCGATCGGAGGCTACACCTTC,CASSQAAGAIGGYTF
TRBD1,TRBJ1-6,TRBV11-2,.,14,TGTGCCAGCAGCTTCTTACAGGGGAATTCACCCCTCCACTTT,CASSFLQGNSPLHF
.,TRBJ2-7,TRBV7-8,.,13,TGTGCCAGCAGCTCCTACAGGGTCGGCGAGCAGTACTTC,CASSSYRVGEQYF
TRBD2,TRBJ2-1,TRBV5-1,.,16,TGCGCCAGCAGCCGCGGACTAGCGGGGGGATACAATGAGCAGTTCTTC,CASSRGLAGGYNEQFF
.,TRBJ1-2,TRBV5-1,.,15,TGCGCCAGCAGCCCGGGGGGAACGCCGAACTATGGCTACACCTTC,CASSPGGTPNYGYTF
.,TRBJ1-3,TRBV5-4,few,15,TGTGCCAGCAGCCCTGACCACTACACTGGAAACACCATATATTTT,CASSPDHYTGNTIYF
.,TRBJ1-5,TRBV28,.,15,TGTGCCAGCAGTTTCCAGGGGAGGTTTGGGCAGCCCCAGCATTTT,CASSFQGRFGQPQHF
.,TRBJ2-3,TRBV28,.,15,TGTGCCAGCAGTTTACGACTAATCTGGACCGCTACGCAGTATTTT,CASSLRLIWTATQYF
.,TRBJ2-1,TRBV30,.,15,TGTGCCTGGAGGAGGGGCAGGGGTCCCTACAATGAGCAGTTCTTC,CAWRRGRGPYNEQFF
.,TRBJ1-5,TRBV6-5,few,15,TGTGCCAGCAGGACCGGGGAACTTAGCAATCAGCCCCAGCATTTT,CASRTGELSNQPQHF
.,TRBJ2-1,TRBV10-3,.,12,TGTGCCATCAGTGACCGTAACGGTGAGCAGTTCTTC,CAISDRNGEQFF
TRBD2,TRBJ2-7,TRBV25-1,.,15,TGTGCCAGCAGTGAGGGACTAGCGGGAGGGCGGGAGCAGTACTTC,CASSEGLAGGREQYF
.,TRBJ1-4,TRBV19,large,15,TGTGCCAGTAGTATAGATTCCGCCAGCTATGAAAAACTGTTTTTT,CASSIDSASYEKLFF
.,TRBJ1-3,TRBV5-4,.,16,TGTGCCAGCAGCGACCGTCAAAGGGGCTCTGGAAACACCATATATTTT,CASSDRQRGSGNTIYF
.,TRBJ2-3,TRBV29-1,.,15,TGCAGCGTTATCCGGGACTCCATAAGCACAGATACGCAGTATTTT,CSVIRDSISTDTQYF
.,TRBJ2-7,TRBV5-1,.,14,TGCGCCAGCAGCTTGGTCACGGGGTCCGACGAGCAGTACTTC,CASSLVTGSDEQYF
.,TRBJ1-5,TRBV6-2/TRBV6-3,few,15,TGTGCCAGCAGTTCCGACAGGAGCAGCCATCAGCCCCAGCATTTT,CASSSDRSSHQPQHF
.,TRBJ1-1,TRBV28,.,15,TGTGCCAGCACCCCGTCTGGGGGCGCGAACACTGAAGCTTTCTTT,CASTPSGGANTEAFF
TRBD1,TRBJ2-3,TRBV3-1/TRBV3-2,.,18,TGTGCCAGCAGCCAACCCTTCAGGGGGATGATAAGCACAGATACGCAGTATTTT,CASSQPFRGMISTDTQYF
TRBD1,TRBJ2-7,TRBV2,.,12,TGTGCCGGCCGGGACAGGGGACACGAGCAGTACTTC,CAGRDRGHEQYF
TRBD2,TRBJ2-3,TRBV4-1,.,14,TGCGCCAGCAGCATGGGACTACGCACAGATACGCAGTATTTT,CASSMGLRTDTQYF
.,TRBJ2-1,TRBV6-5,.,15,TGTGCCAGCAGGGGTCGGAGGGTGGAGACCAATGAGCAGTTCTTC,CASRGRRVETNEQFF
.,TRBJ1-3,TRBV7-2,.,15,TGTGCCAGCAGCCCCGACGGTAGCTCTGGAAACACCATATATTTT,CASSPDGSSGNTIYF
.,TRBJ2-3,TRBV28,.,14,TGTGCCAGCAGTCCCAGGACAGATACAGATACGCAGTATTTT,CASSPRTDTDTQYF